This T cell receptor beta chain is drawn from a study of blood T cells in healthy people across ages. V gave up 7 bases and J gave up 7 bases, with 14 bases separating them. There are 13 residues in the CDR3. CDR1 is SGHVS and CDR2 is FQNEAQ in the germline V gene. Per sample, at least 5.5 micrograms of total RNA were extracted. A J-beta primer mix and a sample-barcoded 5' primer were used in a second PCR of roughly 6 to 11 cycles. MiXCR was run by TCRdb on the 5' RACE reads, yielding one entry per CDR3 protein. The sample has about a million distinct CDR3 sequences, under 40% seen once. This clonotype appeared a few times.

The receptor was isolated from a man aged 18 to 29 in good health. The sample comprised blood. The chain employs TRBV7-8 and TRBJ2-4; D tentatively reads TRBD1 or TRBD2 (5 bases each). DNA for the CDR3: TGTGCCAGCACCGCGGGCAGGGTCAACATTCAGTACTTC. Residues: CASTAGRVNIQYF.